The 14 T cell receptor beta chains below come from one sample, sequenced in a study of blood T cell repertoires in COVID-19. Sequencing used immunoSEQ multiplex PCR; TCRdb keeps in-frame clones, though not all of them. The sample lists 180,000 or so clones, 88% occurring once. The sequenced material came from peripheral blood. The receptors were sampled from a man aged 18 to 30 with active or convalescent COVID-19.

The V and J genes are TRBV19 and TRBJ1-5, with D unresolved. V lost 5 bases and J 5 bases, leaving 13 bases between the germline ends. Germline V CDR1 and CDR2: LNHDA, SQIVND (reference sequence). The CDR3 contains 14 residues. The CDR3 protein is CASSPPTDYQPQHF. CDR3 bases: TGTGCCAGTAGTCCACCGACTGATTATCAGCCCCAGCATTTT.

The gene calls are TRBV12-3 or TRBV12-4 and TRBJ1-2; 8 positions match TRBD1. The CDR3 spans 13 residues. V gave up 6 bases and J gave up 4 bases; unmatched junction bases: 4. CDR3: CASSGQGIYGYTF. The CDR3 bases are TGTGCCAGCAGCGGACAGGGAATCTATGGCTACACCTTC.

The chain is built from TRBV10-1 and TRBJ2-1; 8 nucleotides agree with TRBD1. CDR3 length equals 16 residues. Germline CDR1 is WNHNN and CDR2 is SYGVQD (reference sequence). V was pared by 3 bases and J by 5 bases, with 9 bases of the junction left unmatched. The CDR3 bases are TGCGCCAGCAGTGACTACCGACAGGGGCTTCACAATGAGCAGTTCTTC. Protein sequence: CASSDYRQGLHNEQFF.

This chain uses TRBV3-1 (or the pseudogene TRBV3-2) with TRBJ2-5; D call uncertain. The CDR3 length is 12 residues. CDR1 and CDR2 (germline): LGHDT, YNNKEL (reference sequence). V lost 2 bases and J lost 5, with 6 bases in between. CDR3 DNA: TGTGCCAGCAGCCAAAGTCGGGAGACCCAGTACTTC. It encodes CASSQSRETQYF.

The chain carries TRBV7-8 and TRBJ2-6, with 8 bases lining up with TRBD1. The junction had 12 bases not matched to a gene; V was cut back by 5 bases and J by 0 bases. Looked up from germline, CDR1 is SGHVS and CDR2 is FQNEAQ. This CDR3 region has 19 residues. CDR3 amino acids: CASSAHRTGTYSGANVLTF. The CDR3 DNA reads as TGTGCCAGCAGCGCGCACAGGACAGGGACTTACTCTGGGGCCAACGTCCTGACTTTC.

This chain joins TRBV2 and TRBJ2-3; no firm D call. The V end lost 8 bases, the J end lost 0 bases, and 6 bases lay between the germline ends. Germline V CDR1 and CDR2: SNHLY, FYNNEI. This CDR3 spans 12 amino acids. CDR3 coding DNA: TGTGCCAGCCGGGTGAGCACAGATACGCAGTATTTT. It translates to CASRVSTDTQYF.

The chain links TRBV19 to TRBJ2-1; D might be TRBD2 (6 bases). The V and J ends lost 5 bases and 4 bases respectively, with 15 bases between them. The CDR3 is 15 amino acids. CDR1 and CDR2 (germline): LNHDA, SQIVND (reference sequence). Written as DNA, the CDR3 is TGTGCCAGTAGTCAACTAGCCGGGCGATACAATGAGCAGTTCTTC. The encoded protein is CASSQLAGRYNEQFF.

J is TRBJ2-3 and V is TRBV11-2; D is undetermined. Trimming removed 2 bases from V and 1 base from J, with 4 bases in between. This CDR3 spans 13 amino acids. The germline gives CDR1 SGHAT, CDR2 FQNNGV. The CDR3 bases are TGTGCCAGCAGCTTACAGGGCACAGATACGCAGTATTTT. Translation: CASSLQGTDTQYF.

The chain links TRBV5-6 to TRBJ1-4, with 7 bases matching TRBD1. The trim removed 4 bases at V and 7 bases at J, leaving 7 bases unmatched. The CDR3 spans 14 residues. Germline lookup yields CDR1 SGHDT and CDR2 YYEEEE. The CDR3 nucleotides read TGTGCCAGCAGCAAAGACAGGGCGGGTGAAAAACTGTTTTTT. Translated, it gives CASSKDRAGEKLFF.

The V gene is TRBV11-1, the J gene TRBJ2-7; D perhaps matches TRBD1 (6 bases). V was cut by 2 bases and J by 4 bases, with 15 bases left in between. This CDR3 region has 15 residues. The germline V gene has CDR1 SGHAT and CDR2 FQDESV (reference sequence). CDR3 region: CASSLIRGRGYEQYF. DNA for the CDR3: TGTGCCAGCAGCTTAATTCGTGGCAGGGGTTACGAGCAGTACTTC.

CDR3 DNA: TGCGCCAGCAGCCTTGCGGGGTCGAATGAGCAGTTCTTC. Translation: CASSLAGSNEQFF. The genes are TRBV4-1 and TRBJ2-1; possibly TRBD2 for D (6 bases). The CDR3 has 13 amino acids. Trimming stripped 4 bases from V and 7 bases from J, with 11 bases between. CDR1 is MGHRA, CDR2 YSYEKL, per germline.

V usage is TRBV11-1 and J usage is TRBJ2-1, with D maybe TRBD1 (6 bases). Germline lookup yields CDR1 SGHAT and CDR2 FQDESV (reference sequence). The CDR3 loop spans 14 amino acids. V lost 5 bases, J lost 6 bases, and 14 bases lay in between. The CDR3 DNA reads as TGTGCCAGCAGCGCCAACAGGGTGGGCAATGAGCAGTTCTTC. Protein product: CASSANRVGNEQFF.

This clone was observed a few times. This rearrangement joins TRBV6-5 to TRBJ1-2; 8 bases map to TRBD1. CDR1 MNHEY and CDR2 SVGAGI come from the germline V gene. The CDR3 is made up of 13 amino acids. J lost 5 bases, V lost 6 bases, and 5 bases had no gene match. As DNA, the CDR3 is TGTGCCAGCAGGGACAGGGAGAGGTATGGCTACACCTTC. This gives the protein CASRDRERYGYTF.

The chain is built from TRBV27 and TRBJ2-2, with D perhaps TRBD1 (5 bases). CDR1 and CDR2 (germline): MNHEY, SMNVEV (reference sequence). The CDR3 is 16 residues long. The CDR3 DNA sequence: TGTACTCAGCAGTTTATGGTGCAGGGTAACACCGGGGAGCTGTTTTTT. Translating gives CTQQFMVQGNTGELFF.